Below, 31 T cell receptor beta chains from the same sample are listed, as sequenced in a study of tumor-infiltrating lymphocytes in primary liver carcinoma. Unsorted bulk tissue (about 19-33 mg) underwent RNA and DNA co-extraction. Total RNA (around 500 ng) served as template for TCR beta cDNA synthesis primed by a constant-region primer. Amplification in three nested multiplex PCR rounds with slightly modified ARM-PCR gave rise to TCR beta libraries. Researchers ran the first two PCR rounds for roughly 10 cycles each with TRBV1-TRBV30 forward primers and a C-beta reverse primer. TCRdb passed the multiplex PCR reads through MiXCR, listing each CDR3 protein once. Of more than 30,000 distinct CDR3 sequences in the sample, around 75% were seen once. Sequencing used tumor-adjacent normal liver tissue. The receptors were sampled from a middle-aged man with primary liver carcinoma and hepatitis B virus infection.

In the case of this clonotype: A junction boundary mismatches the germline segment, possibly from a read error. Here the CDR3 reads CSVGGGLGQETKYF. The CDR3 bases are TGCAGCGTCGGAGGCGGGTTGGGTCAAGAGACCAAGTACTTC. The V and J genes are TRBV29-1 and TRBJ2-5; D might be TRBD2 (5 bases). Germline V CDR1 and CDR2: SQVTM, ANQGSEA. This CDR3 has 14 amino acids. The full variable domain, completed using reference TRBV29-1 and TRBJ2-5, is SAVISQKPSRDICQRGTSLTIQCQVDSQVTMMFWYRQQPGQSLTLIATANQGSEATYESGFVIDKFPISRPNLTFSTLTVSNMSPEDSSIYLCSVGGGLGQETKYFGPGTRLLVL.

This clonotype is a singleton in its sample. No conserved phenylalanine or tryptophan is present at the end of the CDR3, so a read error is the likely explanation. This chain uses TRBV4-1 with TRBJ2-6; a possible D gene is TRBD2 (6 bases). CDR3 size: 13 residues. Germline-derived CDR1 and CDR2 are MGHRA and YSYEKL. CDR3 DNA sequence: TGCACCAGCAGCCAAGAGGGACTCAACGTCCTGACTCTC. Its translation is CTSSQEGLNVLTL.

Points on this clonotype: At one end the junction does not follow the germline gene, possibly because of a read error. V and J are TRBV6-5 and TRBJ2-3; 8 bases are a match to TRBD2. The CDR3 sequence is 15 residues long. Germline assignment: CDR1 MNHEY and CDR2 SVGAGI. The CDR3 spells CASNSGLAGTDTQCF. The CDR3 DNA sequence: TGTGCCAGCAACTCAGGACTAGCAGGAACAGATACACAGTGTTTT.

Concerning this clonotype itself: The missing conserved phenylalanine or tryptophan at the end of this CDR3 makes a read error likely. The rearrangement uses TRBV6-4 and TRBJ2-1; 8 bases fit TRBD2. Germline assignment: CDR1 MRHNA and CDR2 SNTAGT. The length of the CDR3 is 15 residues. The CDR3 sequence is CACSFTSSGGNEQFL. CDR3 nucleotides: TGTGCCTGCAGTTTTACTAGTTCGGGGGGGAACGAGCAGTTCTTG.

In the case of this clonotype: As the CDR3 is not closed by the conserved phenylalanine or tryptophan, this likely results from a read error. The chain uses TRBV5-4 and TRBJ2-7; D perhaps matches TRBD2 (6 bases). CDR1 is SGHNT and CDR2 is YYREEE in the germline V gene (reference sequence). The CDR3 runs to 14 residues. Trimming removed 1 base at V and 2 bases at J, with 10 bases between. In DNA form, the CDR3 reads TGTGCCAGCAGCTTGCGGGACTTACCCTACGAGCAGTACCTC. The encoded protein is CASSLRDLPYEQYL.

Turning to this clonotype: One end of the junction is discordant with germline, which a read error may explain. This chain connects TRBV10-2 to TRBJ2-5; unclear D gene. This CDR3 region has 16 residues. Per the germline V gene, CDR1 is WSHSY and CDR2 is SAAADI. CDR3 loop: CARSAGLPAAQETQYF. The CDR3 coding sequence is TGTGCCAGGAGTGCCGGGTTACCAGCAGCTCAAGAGACCCAGTACTTC.

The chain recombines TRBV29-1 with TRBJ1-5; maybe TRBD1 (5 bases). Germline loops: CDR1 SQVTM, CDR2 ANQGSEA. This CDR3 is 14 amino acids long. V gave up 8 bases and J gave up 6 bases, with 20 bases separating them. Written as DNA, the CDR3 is TGCAGCATCACCAAAGGACAAACCGGTCAGCCCCAGCATTTT. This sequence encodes CSITKGQTGQPQHF.

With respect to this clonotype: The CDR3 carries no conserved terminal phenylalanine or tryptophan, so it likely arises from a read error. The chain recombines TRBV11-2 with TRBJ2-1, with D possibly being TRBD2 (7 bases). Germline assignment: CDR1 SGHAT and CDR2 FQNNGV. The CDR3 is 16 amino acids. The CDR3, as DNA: TGTGCCAGTAGCTTCGGGGGAGGGGGGCGCTTCAATAAGCAGTTCCTC. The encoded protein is CASSFGGGGRFNKQFL.

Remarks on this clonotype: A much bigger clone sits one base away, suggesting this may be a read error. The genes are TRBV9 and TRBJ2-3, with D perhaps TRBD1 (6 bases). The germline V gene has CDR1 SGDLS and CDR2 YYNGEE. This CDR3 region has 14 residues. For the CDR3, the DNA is TGTTCCAGCAGCCAGGGGACCGGCACAGATACGCAGTATTTT. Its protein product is CSSSQGTGTDTQYF.

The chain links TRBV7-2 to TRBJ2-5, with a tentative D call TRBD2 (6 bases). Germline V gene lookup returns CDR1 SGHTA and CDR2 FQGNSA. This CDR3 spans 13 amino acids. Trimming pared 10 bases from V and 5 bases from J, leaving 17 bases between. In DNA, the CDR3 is TGTGCCAACAACTACGGGAGCGGGGAGACCCAGTACTTC. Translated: CANNYGSGETQYF.

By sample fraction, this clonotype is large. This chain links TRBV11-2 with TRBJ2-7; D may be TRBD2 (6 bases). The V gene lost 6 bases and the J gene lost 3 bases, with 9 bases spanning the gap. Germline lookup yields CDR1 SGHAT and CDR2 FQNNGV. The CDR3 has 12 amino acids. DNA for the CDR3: TGTGCCAGCAGTCCCGGGGGCTACGAGCAGTACTTC. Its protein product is CASSPGGYEQYF.

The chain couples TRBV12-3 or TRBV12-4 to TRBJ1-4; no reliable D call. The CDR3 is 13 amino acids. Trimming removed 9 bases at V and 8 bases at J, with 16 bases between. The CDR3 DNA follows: TGTGCCAGTTGTTTATCTGGGTTGGAAAAACTGTTTTTT. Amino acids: CASCLSGLEKLFF.

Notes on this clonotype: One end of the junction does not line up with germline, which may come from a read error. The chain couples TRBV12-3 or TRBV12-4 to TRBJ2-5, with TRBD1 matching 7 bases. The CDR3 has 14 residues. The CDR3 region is CASDQGQSQETQYF. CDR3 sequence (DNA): TGTGCCAGCGATCAGGGACAGTCCCAAGAGACCCAGTATTTC.

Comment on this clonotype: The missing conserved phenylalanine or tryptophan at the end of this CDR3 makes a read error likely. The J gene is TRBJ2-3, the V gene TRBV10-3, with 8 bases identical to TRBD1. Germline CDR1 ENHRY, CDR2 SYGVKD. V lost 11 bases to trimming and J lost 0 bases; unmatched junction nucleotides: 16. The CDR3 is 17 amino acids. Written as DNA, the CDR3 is TGTGCCGTACAGCGATCTGGACAGGGACGAAGCACAGATACGCAGTATCTT. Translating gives CAVQRSGQGRSTDTQYL.

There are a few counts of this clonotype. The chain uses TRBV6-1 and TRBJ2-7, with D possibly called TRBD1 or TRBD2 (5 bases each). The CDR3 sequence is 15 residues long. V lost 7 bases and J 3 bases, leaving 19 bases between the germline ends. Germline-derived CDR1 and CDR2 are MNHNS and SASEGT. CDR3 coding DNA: TGTGCCAGCATCCCGGCACGGGACGGCCACTACGAGCAGTACTTC. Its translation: CASIPARDGHYEQYF.

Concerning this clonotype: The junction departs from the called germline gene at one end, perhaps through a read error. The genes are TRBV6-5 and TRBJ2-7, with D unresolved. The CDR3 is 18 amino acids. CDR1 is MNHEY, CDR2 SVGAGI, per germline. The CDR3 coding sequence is TGTGCCAGCAGTTACAAGGGCCCTGGCACTTCGATATCCTACGAGCAATTCTTC. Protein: CASSYKGPGTSISYEQFF.

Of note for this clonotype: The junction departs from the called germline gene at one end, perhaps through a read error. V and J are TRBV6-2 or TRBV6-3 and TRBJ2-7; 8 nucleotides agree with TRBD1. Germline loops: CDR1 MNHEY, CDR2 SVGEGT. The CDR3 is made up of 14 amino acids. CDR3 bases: TGTGCCAGCAGTCTCCCGGACAGGGCCCACGAGCAGTATTTC. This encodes CASSLPDRAHEQYF.

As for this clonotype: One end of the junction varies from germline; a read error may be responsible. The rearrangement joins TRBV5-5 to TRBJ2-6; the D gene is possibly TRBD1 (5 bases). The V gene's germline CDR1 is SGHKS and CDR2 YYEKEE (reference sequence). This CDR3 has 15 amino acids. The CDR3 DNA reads TGTGCCAGCAGCTGGTCGGCCACTGGGGCCAGCGTCCTGACTTTC. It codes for CASSWSATGASVLTF.

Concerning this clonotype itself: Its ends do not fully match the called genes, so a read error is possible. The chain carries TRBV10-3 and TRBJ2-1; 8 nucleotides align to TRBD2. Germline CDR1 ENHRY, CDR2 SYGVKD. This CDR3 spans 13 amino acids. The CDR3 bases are TGTGCCTCAGGAGCGGGAGCCCCGGGGGAGCACTTCTTC. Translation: CASGAGAPGEHFF.

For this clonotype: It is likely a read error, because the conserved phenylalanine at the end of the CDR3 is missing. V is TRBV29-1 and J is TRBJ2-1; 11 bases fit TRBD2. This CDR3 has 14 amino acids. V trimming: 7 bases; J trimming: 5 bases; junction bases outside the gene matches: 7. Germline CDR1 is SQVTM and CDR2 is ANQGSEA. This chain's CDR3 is CSGGTSGAHNEQFL. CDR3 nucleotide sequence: TGCAGCGGGGGGACTAGCGGAGCCCACAATGAGCAGTTCTTA.

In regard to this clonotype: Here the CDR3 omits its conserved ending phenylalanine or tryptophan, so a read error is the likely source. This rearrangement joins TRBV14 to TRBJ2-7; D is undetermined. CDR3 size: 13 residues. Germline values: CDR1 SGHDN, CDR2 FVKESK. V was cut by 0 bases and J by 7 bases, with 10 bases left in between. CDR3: CASSQDILEEQYL. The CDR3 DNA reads TGTGCCAGCAGCCAAGATATATTGGAGGAGCAGTACCTC.

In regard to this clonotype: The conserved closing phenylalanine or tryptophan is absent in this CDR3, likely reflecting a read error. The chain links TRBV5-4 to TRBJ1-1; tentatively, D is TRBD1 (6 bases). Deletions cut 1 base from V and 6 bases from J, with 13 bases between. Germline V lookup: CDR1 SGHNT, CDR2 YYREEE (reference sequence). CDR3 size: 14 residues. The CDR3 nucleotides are TGTGCCAGCAGCTTGAAAGGGGGGACCGCTGAAGCTTTCATT. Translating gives CASSLKGGTAEAFI.

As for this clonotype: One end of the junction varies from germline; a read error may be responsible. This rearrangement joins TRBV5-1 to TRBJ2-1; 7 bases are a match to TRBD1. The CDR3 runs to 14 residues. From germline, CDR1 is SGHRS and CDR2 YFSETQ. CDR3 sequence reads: CASSLDRGGREQFF. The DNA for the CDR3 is TGTGCCAGCAGCTTGGACCGAGGGGGCCGTGAGCAGTTCTTC.

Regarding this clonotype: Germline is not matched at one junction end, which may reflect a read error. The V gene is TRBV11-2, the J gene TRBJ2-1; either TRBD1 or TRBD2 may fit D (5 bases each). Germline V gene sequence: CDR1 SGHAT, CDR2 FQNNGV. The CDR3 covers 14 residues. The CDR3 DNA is TGCGCAAGCAGCTTGTCTAGCTTGGGGCATGAGCAGCTCTTC. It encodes CASSLSSLGHEQLF.

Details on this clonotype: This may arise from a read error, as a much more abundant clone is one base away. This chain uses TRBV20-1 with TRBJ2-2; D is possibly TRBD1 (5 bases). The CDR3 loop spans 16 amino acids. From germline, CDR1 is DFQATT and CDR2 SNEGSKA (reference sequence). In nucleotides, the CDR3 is TGCAATGCTACGAACCCTGTTAGGGGCGACACCGGGGAGCTGTTTTTT. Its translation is CNATNPVRGDTGELFF.

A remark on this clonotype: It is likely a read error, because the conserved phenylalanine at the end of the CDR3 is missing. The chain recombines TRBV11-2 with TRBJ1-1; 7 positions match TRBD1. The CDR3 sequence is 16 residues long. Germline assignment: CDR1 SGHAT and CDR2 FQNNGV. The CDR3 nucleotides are TGTGCCAGCAGCTTAGATCGGACAGGAATTGACACTGGAGCTTTCCTT. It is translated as CASSLDRTGIDTGAFL.

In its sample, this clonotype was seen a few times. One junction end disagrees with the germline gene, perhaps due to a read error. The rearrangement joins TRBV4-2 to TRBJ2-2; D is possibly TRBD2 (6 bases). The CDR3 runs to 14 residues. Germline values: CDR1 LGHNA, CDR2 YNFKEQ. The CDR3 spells CASNPERSTGGLFF. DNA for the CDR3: TGTGCCAGCAACCCGGAACGTTCCACCGGGGGGCTGTTTTTT.

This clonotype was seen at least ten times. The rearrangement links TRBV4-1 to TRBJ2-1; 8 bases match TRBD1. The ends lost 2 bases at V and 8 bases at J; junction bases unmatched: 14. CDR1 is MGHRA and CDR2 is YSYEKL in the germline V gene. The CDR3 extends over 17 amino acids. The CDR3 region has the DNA TGCGCCAGCAGCCAACTTGGGGCAGGGGGCGGTTTGTATGAGCAGTTCTTC. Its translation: CASSQLGAGGGLYEQFF.

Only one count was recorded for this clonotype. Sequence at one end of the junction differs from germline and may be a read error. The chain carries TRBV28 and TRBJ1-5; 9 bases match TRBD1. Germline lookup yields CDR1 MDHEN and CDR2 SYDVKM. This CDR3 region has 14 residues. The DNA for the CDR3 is TGTGCCAGTAGTTTGACAGGGGGAACGTGGCCCCAGCATTTT. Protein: CASSLTGGTWPQHF.

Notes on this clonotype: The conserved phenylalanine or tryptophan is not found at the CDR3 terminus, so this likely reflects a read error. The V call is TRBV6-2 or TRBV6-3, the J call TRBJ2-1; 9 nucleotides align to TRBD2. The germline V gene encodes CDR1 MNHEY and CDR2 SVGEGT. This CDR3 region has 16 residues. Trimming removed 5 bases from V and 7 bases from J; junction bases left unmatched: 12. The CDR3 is CASSPRSSGRANEQFI. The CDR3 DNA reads TGTGCCAGCAGTCCCCGGAGTAGCGGGAGAGCAAATGAGCAGTTCATC.

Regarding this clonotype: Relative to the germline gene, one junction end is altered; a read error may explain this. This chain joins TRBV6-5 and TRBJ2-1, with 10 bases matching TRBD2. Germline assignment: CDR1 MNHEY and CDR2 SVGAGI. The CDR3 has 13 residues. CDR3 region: CARTSSGSDERFF. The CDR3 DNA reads TGTGCCAGGACTTCTAGCGGGAGCGATGAGCGGTTCTTC.